Ten or more counts support the clone carrying this TCR beta chain. Its specificity is not known. The germline CDR1 and CDR2 sequences are SGHTA and FQGNSA. The CDR3 is 13 residues long. V lost 5 bases and J 2 bases, leaving 9 bases between the germline ends. The source of the sample is a study of T cells in Graves' hyperthyroidism and ophthalmopathy. Study-level points and caveats: Model-based prediction identified ophthalmopathy a median about 6 months prior to its onset.

The investigators amplified TCR beta CDR3 regions from RNA transcripts. When the TCR CDR3 underwent first-round RT-PCR, the HTBI primer set was used. Each CDR3 protein is one row after TCRdb ran MiXCR on the multiplex PCR reads. The sample lists some 320,000 distinct CDR3 sequences, around 13% occurring once. The specimen was blood. The chain couples TRBV7-2 to TRBJ1-2; D not certain. The TCR originated in a woman aged 35 to 49 with Graves' ophthalmopathy. The CDR3 spells CASSPEVNYGYTF. CDR3 in DNA: TGTGCCAGCAGCCCGGAGGTGAACTATGGCTACACCTTC.